What follows is one T cell receptor beta chain and its context. Its antigen is not identified. Profiling relied on immunoSEQ multiplex PCR, and the TCRdb table lists in-frame clones only, not all of them. Here the sample spans about 6,600 clones, roughly two thirds being singletons. This sample stems from a study of CD4+ T cells in melanoma. Germline CDR1 reads SGHVS; CDR2 reads FNYEAQ. The V gene lost 2 bases and the J gene lost 0 bases, with 13 bases spanning the gap. CDR3 length: 17 amino acids. Study results and caveats: CD8+ T cell, macrophage and B cell function reportedly correlated with neoantigen-specific CD4+ T cells. Reportedly, melanoma neoantigen-specific CD4+ T cells showed varied differentiation states.

This TCR came from a human donor with melanoma. The rearrangement joins TRBV7-6 to TRBJ2-2; D not certain. The material sequenced was cells from a culture (not recorded whether cultured in vitro). Here the CDR3 reads CASSLSVGQSNTGELFF. CDR3 nucleotides: TGTGCCAGCAGCTTAAGTGTCGGTCAGTCGAACACCGGGGAGCTGTTTTTT.